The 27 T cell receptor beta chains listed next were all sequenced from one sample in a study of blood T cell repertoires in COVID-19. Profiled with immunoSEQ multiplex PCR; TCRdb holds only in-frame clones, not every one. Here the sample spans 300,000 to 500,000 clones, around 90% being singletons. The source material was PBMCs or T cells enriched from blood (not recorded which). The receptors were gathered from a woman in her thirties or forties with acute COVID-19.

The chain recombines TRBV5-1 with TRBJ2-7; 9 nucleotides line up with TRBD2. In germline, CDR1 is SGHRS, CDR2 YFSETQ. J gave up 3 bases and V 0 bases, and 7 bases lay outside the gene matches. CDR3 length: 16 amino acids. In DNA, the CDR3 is TGCGCCAGCAGCTTGGCGCCGACTAGCGGTCGCTACGAGCAGTACTTC. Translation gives CASSLAPTSGRYEQYF.

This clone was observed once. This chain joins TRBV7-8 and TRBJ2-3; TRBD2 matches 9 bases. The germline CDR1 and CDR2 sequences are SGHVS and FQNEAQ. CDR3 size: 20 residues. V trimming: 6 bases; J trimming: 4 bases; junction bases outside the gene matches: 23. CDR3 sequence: CASSPIWFTRAGGSSDTQYF. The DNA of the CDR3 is TGTGCCAGCAGTCCTATTTGGTTCACCCGAGCGGGGGGCTCATCAGATACGCAGTATTTT.

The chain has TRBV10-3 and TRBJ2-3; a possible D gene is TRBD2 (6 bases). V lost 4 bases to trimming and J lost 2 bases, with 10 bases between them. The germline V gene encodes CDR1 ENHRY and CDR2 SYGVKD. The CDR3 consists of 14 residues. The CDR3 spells CAISGASDTDTQYF. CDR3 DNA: TGTGCCATCAGTGGGGCTAGCGACACAGATACGCAGTATTTT.

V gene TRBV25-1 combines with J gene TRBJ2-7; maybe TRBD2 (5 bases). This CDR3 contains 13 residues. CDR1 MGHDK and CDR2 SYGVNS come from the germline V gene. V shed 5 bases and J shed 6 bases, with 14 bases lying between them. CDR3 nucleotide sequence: TGTGCCAGCAGTCGGGCAGGCGCGGGCGAGCAGTACTTC. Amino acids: CASSRAGAGEQYF.

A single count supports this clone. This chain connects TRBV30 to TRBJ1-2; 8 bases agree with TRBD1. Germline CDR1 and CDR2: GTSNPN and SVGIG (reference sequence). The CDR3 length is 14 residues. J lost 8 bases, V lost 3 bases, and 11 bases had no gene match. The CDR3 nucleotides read TGTGCCTGGAGCCTTAGACAGGGGAGGGTCGGCTACACCTTC. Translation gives CAWSLRQGRVGYTF.

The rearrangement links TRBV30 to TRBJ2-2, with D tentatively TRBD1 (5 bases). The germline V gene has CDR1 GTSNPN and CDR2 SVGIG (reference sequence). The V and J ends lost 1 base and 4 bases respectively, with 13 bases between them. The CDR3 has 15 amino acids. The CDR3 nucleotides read TGTGCCTGGAGTGGGGTCACAAGGGGCACCGGGGAGCTGTTTTTT. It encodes CAWSGVTRGTGELFF.

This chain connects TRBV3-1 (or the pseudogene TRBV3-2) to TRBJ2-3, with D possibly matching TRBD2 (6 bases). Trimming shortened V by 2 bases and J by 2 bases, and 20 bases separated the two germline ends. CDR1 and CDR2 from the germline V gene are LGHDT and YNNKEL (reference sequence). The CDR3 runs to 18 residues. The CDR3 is CASSQRWRGGSFTDTQYF. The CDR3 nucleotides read TGTGCCAGCAGCCAAAGATGGCGGGGTGGATCGTTCACAGATACGCAGTATTTT.

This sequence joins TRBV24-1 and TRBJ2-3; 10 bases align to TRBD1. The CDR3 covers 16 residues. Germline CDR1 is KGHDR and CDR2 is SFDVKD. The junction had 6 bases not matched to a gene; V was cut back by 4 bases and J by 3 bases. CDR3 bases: TGTGCCACCAGTGACCCCGGGACAGGGGATACAGATACGCAGTATTTT. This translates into CATSDPGTGDTDTQYF.

CDR3 amino acids: CASRSHRDRDQPQHF. In nucleotides, the CDR3 is TGTGCCAGTAGGAGCCACCGGGACAGGGATCAGCCCCAGCATTTT. The chain has TRBV19 and TRBJ1-5, with TRBD1 matching over 9 bases. CDR1 LNHDA and CDR2 SQIVND come from the germline V gene (reference sequence). The length of the CDR3 is 15 residues. V was pared by 6 bases and J by 5 bases, with 8 bases of the junction left unmatched.

The CDR3 is CAIPGETVYEQYF. CDR3 bases: TGTGCCATTCCGGGGGAGACGGTCTACGAGCAGTACTTC. The chain has TRBV2 and TRBJ2-7; a weak D match, TRBD2 (6 bases). V was clipped by 10 bases and J by 3 bases, with 16 bases between them. Germline V gene data show CDR1 as SNHLY and CDR2 as FYNNEI. The CDR3 loop spans 13 amino acids.

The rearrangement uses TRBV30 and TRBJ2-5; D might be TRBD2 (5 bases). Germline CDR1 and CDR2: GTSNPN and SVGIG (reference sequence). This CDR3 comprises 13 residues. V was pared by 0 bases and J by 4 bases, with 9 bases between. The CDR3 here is CAWSVEEIETQYF. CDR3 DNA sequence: TGTGCCTGGAGTGTGGAGGAAATAGAGACCCAGTACTTC.

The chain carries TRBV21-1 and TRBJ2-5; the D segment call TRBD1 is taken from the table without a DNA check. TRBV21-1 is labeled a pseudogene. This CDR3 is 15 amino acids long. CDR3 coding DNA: TGTGCCAGCAGCAAAGCAGGAATGGGCAGTAAGACCCAGTACTTC. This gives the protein CASSKAGMGSKTQYF.

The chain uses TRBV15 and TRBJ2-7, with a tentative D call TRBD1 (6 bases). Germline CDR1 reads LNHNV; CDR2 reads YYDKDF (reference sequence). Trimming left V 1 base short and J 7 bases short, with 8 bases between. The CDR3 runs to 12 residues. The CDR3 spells CATSRGQGEQYF. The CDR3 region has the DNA TGTGCCACCAGCAGAGGGCAGGGGGAGCAGTACTTC.

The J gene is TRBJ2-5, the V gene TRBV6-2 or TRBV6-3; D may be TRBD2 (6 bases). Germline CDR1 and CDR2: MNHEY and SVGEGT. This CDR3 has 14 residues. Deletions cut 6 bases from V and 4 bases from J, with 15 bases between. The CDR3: CASSPVRGLETQYF. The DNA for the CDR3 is TGTGCCAGCAGCCCAGTGCGGGGTCTAGAGACCCAGTACTTC.

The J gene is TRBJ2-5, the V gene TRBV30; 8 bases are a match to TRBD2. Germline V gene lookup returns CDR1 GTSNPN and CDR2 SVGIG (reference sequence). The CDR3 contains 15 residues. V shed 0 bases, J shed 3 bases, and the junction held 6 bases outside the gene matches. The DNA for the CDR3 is TGTGCCTGGAGTGTAAGCGGGGGCCTTGAAGAGACCCAGTACTTC. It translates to CAWSVSGGLEETQYF.

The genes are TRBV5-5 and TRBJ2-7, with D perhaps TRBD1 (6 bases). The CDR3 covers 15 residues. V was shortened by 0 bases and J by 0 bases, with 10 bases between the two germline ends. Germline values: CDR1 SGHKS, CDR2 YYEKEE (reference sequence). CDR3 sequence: CASSLGPGVSYEQYF. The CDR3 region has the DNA TGTGCCAGCAGCTTGGGTCCAGGGGTCTCCTACGAGCAGTACTTC.

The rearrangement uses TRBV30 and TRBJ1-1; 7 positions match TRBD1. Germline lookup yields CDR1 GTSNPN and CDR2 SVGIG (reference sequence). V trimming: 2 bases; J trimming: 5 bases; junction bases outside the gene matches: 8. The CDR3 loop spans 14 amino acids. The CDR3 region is CAWSLGGARTEAFF. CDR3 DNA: TGTGCCTGGAGTTTAGGGGGCGCGAGGACTGAAGCTTTCTTT.

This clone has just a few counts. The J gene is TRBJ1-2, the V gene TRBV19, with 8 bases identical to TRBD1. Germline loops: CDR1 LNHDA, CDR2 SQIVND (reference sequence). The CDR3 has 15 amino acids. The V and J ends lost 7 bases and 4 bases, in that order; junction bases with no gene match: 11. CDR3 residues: CASTTGQGYGYGYTF. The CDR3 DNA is TGTGCCAGTACCACCGGACAGGGATACGGCTATGGCTACACCTTC.

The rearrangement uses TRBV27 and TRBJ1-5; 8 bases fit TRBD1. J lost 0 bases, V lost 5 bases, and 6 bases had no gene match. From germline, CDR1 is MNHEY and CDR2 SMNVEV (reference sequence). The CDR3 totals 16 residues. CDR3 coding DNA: TGTGCCAGCAGTGTAGGACAGGGATATAGCAATCAGCCCCAGCATTTT. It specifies CASSVGQGYSNQPQHF.

The CDR3 loop is CASSIGTGESGEQYF. In DNA, the CDR3 is TGTGCCAGTAGTATAGGGACAGGGGAAAGTGGCGAGCAGTACTTC. The chain combines TRBV19 with TRBJ2-7; TRBD1 matches at 9 bases. CDR3 length: 15 amino acids. The germline CDR1 and CDR2 sequences are LNHDA and SQIVND (reference sequence). Trimming took 1 base from V and 6 from J; bases not matched to a gene: 7.

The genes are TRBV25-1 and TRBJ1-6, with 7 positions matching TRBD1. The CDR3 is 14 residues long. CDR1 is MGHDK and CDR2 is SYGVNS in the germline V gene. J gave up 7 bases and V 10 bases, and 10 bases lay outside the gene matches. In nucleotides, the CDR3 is TGTGCCACCGGGGGACAGACGGGGAATTCACCCCTCCACTTT. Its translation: CATGGQTGNSPLHF.

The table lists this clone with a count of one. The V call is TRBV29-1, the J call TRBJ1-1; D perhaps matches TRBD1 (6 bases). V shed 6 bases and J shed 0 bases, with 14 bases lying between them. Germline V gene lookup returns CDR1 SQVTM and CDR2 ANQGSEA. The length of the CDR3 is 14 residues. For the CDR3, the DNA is TGCAGCGTAGCCGGGGACACCCTGAACACTGAAGCTTTCTTT. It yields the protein CSVAGDTLNTEAFF.

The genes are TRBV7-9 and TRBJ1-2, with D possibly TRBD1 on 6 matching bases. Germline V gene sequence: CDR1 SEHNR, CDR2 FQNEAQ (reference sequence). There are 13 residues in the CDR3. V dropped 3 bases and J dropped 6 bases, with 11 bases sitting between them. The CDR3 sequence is CASSFQGRDGYTF. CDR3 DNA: TGTGCCAGCAGCTTTCAGGGGAGGGATGGCTACACCTTC.

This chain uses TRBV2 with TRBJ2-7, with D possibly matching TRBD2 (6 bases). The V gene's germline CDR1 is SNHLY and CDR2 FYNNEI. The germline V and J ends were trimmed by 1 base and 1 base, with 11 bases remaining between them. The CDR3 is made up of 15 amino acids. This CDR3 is CASSEGVAVSYEQYF. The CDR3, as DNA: TGTGCCAGCAGTGAAGGGGTAGCGGTGTCCTACGAGCAGTACTTC.

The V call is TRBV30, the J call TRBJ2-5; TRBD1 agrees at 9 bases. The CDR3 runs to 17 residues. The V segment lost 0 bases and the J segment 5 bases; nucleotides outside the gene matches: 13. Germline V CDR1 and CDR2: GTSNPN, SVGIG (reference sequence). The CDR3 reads CAWSVPGQGYFRETQYF. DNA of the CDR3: TGTGCCTGGAGTGTTCCGGGACAGGGTTATTTCCGCGAGACCCAGTACTTC.

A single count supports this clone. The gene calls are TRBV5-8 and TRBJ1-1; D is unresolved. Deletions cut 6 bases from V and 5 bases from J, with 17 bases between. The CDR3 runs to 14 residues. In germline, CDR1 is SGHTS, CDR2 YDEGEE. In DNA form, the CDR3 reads TGTGCCAGCAAGATCAGGTCCACGGGGACTGAAGCTTTCTTT. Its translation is CASKIRSTGTEAFF.

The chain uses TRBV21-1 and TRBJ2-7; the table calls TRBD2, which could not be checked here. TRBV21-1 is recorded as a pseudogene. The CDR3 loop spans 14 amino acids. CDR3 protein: CASSERGSSYEQYF. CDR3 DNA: TGTGCCAGCTCTGAGCGGGGGAGCTCCTACGAGCAGTACTTC.